These T cell receptor beta chains were read from a single sample in a study of T cells in Graves' hyperthyroidism and ophthalmopathy. TCRdb re-derived calls from the multiplex PCR reads in MiXCR, one entry per CDR3 protein. The sample shows more than 300,000 distinct CDR3 sequences, more than 12% of them seen only once. The sample comprised blood. Receptors were obtained from a woman aged 25 to 39 with Graves' ophthalmopathy. CDR3s include the opening cysteine and the closing phenylalanine or tryptophan. The order of the fields is clone size, J gene, D gene, V gene, CDR3 DNA, CDR3 protein. A D gene is named only where the DNA matches it firmly. Not every row has a clone size; where given, it reads once, few, many or a size class.

>NA|TRBJ2-3|NA|TRBV11-3
TGTGCCAGCAGCTTAGGGGAAGCAGATACGCAGTATTTT
CASSLGEADTQYF
>many|TRBJ2-2|NA|TRBV3-1
TGTGCCAGCAGCCAACGGTTAACCACCGGGGAGCTGTTTTTT
CASSQRLTTGELFF
>many|TRBJ2-1|TRBD2|TRBV12-3/TRBV12-4
TGTGCCAGCAGGGCTAGCGGCAATGAGCAGTTCTTC
CASRASGNEQFF
>NA|TRBJ1-2|NA|TRBV28
TGTGCCAGCAGCTTCTTTCAGGGGAATGGCTACACCTTC
CASSFFQGNGYTF
>NA|TRBJ2-2|NA|TRBV12-3/TRBV12-4
TGTGCCAGCAACCACCCCGAGAGGGGGGTCGGCACCGGGGAGCTGTTTTTT
CASNHPERGVGTGELFF
>many|TRBJ2-1|NA|TRBV7-9
TGTGCCAGCAGCCGAGTACATGACTCCTACAATGAGCAGTTCTTC
CASSRVHDSYNEQFF
>NA|TRBJ2-3|TRBD2|TRBV7-9
TGTGCCAGCAGCCGACTGGGAAGGTCCCTAGCGGGGGAAACAGATACGCAGTATTTT
CASSRLGRSLAGETDTQYF
>NA|TRBJ2-7|NA|TRBV9
TGTGCCAGCAGCCCACACACACCGGGCCCCGGTTCGGAACTCGAGCAGTACTTC
CASSPHTPGPGSELEQYF
>few|TRBJ2-6|NA|TRBV10-3
TGTGCCATGTTAAGGGGGTCTGGGGCCAACGTCCTGACTTTC
CAMLRGSGANVLTF
>few|TRBJ2-3|NA|TRBV15
TGTGCCACCAGCAGATTATCCAGGGGCACAGATACGCAGTATTTT
CATSRLSRGTDTQYF
>NA|TRBJ1-1|NA|TRBV19
TGTGCCAGTAGTCCCCCCAACACGGGTCGAGCTTTCTTT
CASSPPNTGRAFF
>NA|TRBJ2-1|NA|TRBV11-2
TGTGCCAGCAGCTTAAGGTCCGGGGGGCCCTACAATGAGCAGTTCTTC
CASSLRSGGPYNEQFF
>many|TRBJ1-5|NA|TRBV20-1
TGCAGTGCTACCTCCCAGGGAGCAGCCAATCAGCCCCAGCATTTT
CSATSQGAANQPQHF
>many|TRBJ1-5|NA|TRBV5-8
TGTGCCAGCAGCTTCGACAATCAGCCCCAGCATTTT
CASSFDNQPQHF
>many|TRBJ1-5|NA|TRBV6-1
TGTGCCAGCAGTGAGAACGGATATAGCAATCAGCCCCAGCATTTT
CASSENGYSNQPQHF
>many|TRBJ2-1|NA|TRBV30
TGTGCCTGGATGCGCTCCTACAATGAGCAGTTCTTC
CAWMRSYNEQFF
>many|TRBJ1-1|NA|TRBV10-1
TGCGCCAGCAGTGACAGTATTATGAACACTGAAGCTTTCTTT
CASSDSIMNTEAFF
>many|TRBJ2-3|NA|TRBV27
TGTGCCAGCAGTGTATTCGGTAGCACAGATACGCAGTATTTT
CASSVFGSTDTQYF
>many|TRBJ2-2|NA|TRBV7-3
TGTGCCAGCAGAGTACACCGAAACACCGGGGAGCTGTTTTTT
CASRVHRNTGELFF
>once|TRBJ2-1|TRBD2|TRBV6-1
TGTGCCAGCAGTCAACTAGCGGGGGACAATGAGCAGTTCTTC
CASSQLAGDNEQFF
>few|TRBJ2-2|NA|TRBV20-1
TGCAGTGCTAGACCAAACACCGGGGAGCTGTTTTTT
CSARPNTGELFF
>NA|TRBJ2-1|TRBD2|TRBV6-2/TRBV6-3
TGTGCCAGCAGTTTCCAACTAGCGGGGGGCCCGCACAATGAGCAGTTCTTC
CASSFQLAGGPHNEQFF
>few|TRBJ1-2|NA|TRBV19
TGTGCCAGTAGTATAGAAAGACCGAGCTATGGCTACACCTTC
CASSIERPSYGYTF
>many|TRBJ2-7|NA|TRBV7-9
TGTGCCAGCAGCTTAGGGACCTCCAAGCACGAGCAGTACTTC
CASSLGTSKHEQYF
>NA|TRBJ2-2|TRBD2|TRBV20-1
TGCAGTGCGCTGCTAGCGGGGGGCCAATTGTTTTTT
CSALLAGGQLFF
>few|TRBJ1-5|NA|TRBV5-1
TGCGCCAGCAGCTTGGGGCCCCGAGGGACAAGCAATCAGCCCCAGCATTTT
CASSLGPRGTSNQPQHF
>many|TRBJ1-2|TRBD1|TRBV24-1
TGTGCCACCAGTGACGAAGGGACAGAGTATGGCTACACCTTC
CATSDEGTEYGYTF
>many|TRBJ2-5|NA|TRBV24-1
TGTGCCACCAGTTCTGGAGAGACCCAGTACTTC
CATSSGETQYF
>NA|TRBJ2-3|NA|TRBV19
TGTGCCAGTAGTCAGTATATCACAGATACGCAGTATTTT
CASSQYITDTQYF
>many|TRBJ1-1|NA|TRBV19
TGTGCCAGTCGAGACATCCGGCCGAACACTGAAGCTTTCTTT
CASRDIRPNTEAFF
>many|TRBJ2-1|NA|TRBV27
TGTGCCAGCACGAGGAACGGTAGACACAATGAGCAGTTCTTC
CASTRNGRHNEQFF
>few|TRBJ1-2|NA|TRBV27
TGTGCCAGCAGTATAAAACCCCCCGGCTTGCACTATGGCTACACCTTC
CASSIKPPGLHYGYTF
>few|TRBJ2-3|NA|TRBV29-1
TGCAGCGCAGGGCCAACAGATACGCAGTATTTT
CSAGPTDTQYF
>many|TRBJ1-1|NA|TRBV7-9
TGTGCCAGCAGCTTATCTGACGGCACTGAAGCTTTCTTT
CASSLSDGTEAFF
>many|TRBJ1-5|TRBD1|TRBV12-3/TRBV12-4
TGTGCCAGCAGTCCGGACAGGAGCCATCAGCCCCAGCATTTT
CASSPDRSHQPQHF
>many|TRBJ2-3|NA|TRBV7-2
TGTGCCAGCAGCTTCCAGGGGGGAGATACGCAGTATTTT
CASSFQGGDTQYF
>NA|TRBJ1-2|TRBD1|TRBV16
TGTGCCAGCAGCCAACTCGGCGACAGGGTGGGATATGGCTACACCTTC
CASSQLGDRVGYGYTF
>NA|TRBJ1-2|NA|TRBV20-1
TGCAGTGCTAGTCCGGGGGGCGCGGGAGGCTACACCTTC
CSASPGGAGGYTF
>NA|TRBJ1-3|TRBD1|TRBV13
TGTGCCAGCAGCGGGACACAGGGGAACACCATATATTTT
CASSGTQGNTIYF
>many|TRBJ1-2|TRBD1|TRBV11-2
TGTGCCAGCAGCCCTGGGACAGGGGCCCTTTCTTGGGGCTACACCTTC
CASSPGTGALSWGYTF
>NA|TRBJ1-1|NA|TRBV2
TGTGCCAGCATCGGCAGGCCGGCCGCTGATGAAGCTTTCTTT
CASIGRPAADEAFF
>many|TRBJ1-6|NA|TRBV20-1
TGCAGTGCTAGAGCCCAGAACTATAATTCACCCCTCCACTTT
CSARAQNYNSPLHF
>many|TRBJ1-2|TRBD1|TRBV7-2
TGTGCCAGCAGCCGCCAGGGGGCAGGGGCGGGTGGCTACACCTTC
CASSRQGAGAGGYTF
>many|TRBJ1-6|NA|TRBV13
TGTGCCAGCAGCTTTCAGGGGAATTCACCCCTCCACTTT
CASSFQGNSPLHF
>many|TRBJ1-2|TRBD1|TRBV12-3/TRBV12-4
TGTGCCAGCACGACGACAGGGGCACCCTATGGCTACACCTTC
CASTTTGAPYGYTF
>NA|TRBJ1-1|TRBD1|TRBV20-1
TGCAGTGCGTCAAGACAGGGAGATTTCATGAACACTGAAGCTTTCTTT
CSASRQGDFMNTEAFF
>many|TRBJ2-7|NA|TRBV30
TGTGCCGGTGACAGGACTTACTCCTACGAGCAGTACTTC
CAGDRTYSYEQYF
>many|TRBJ1-6|TRBD1|TRBV7-9
TGTGCCAGCAGCGCACCGGGACAGAGGGGTTCACCCCTCCACTTT
CASSAPGQRGSPLHF
>many|TRBJ2-3|NA|TRBV12-3/TRBV12-4
TGTGCCAGCAGTTTAAAGGCCCGGAGCGATACGCAGTATTTT
CASSLKARSDTQYF
>many|TRBJ1-2|NA|TRBV13
TGTGCCAGCAGCTTATACCAGGGGCCATTCTATGGCTACACCTTC
CASSLYQGPFYGYTF
>many|TRBJ2-2|TRBD2|TRBV24-1
TGTGCCACCAGTGACCCTGGACTAGCGGGGGGTCTCGGGGAGCTGTTTTTT
CATSDPGLAGGLGELFF